The text below deals with one T cell receptor (beta chain). The antigen is undetermined. This record belongs to a study of PD-1 blockade in mismatch repair-deficient tumors. The overall study: All were previously treated, progressing patients with eleven to twelve mismatch repair-deficient cancer types. Study-wide results and caveats: Tumor-resident clones, often absent from pretreatment blood, expanded after pembrolizumab and then contracted.

Trimming shortened V by 7 bases and J by 2 bases, and 18 bases separated the two germline ends. Germline V lookup: CDR1 SQVTM, CDR2 ANQGSEA. The CDR3 loop spans 14 amino acids. Mismatch repair deficiency was confirmed in all patients, by PCR or immunohistochemistry. The TCR-sequenced patients were a few responders to pembrolizumab. Sequencing used immunoSEQ multiplex PCR; TCRdb keeps in-frame clones, though not all of them. The data show under 50,000 clones, with approximately 80% seen just once and around 3.3% held by the top ten. The sequence was obtained from an adult with mismatch repair-deficient cancer. This chain uses TRBV29-1 with TRBJ2-7, with a possible D match to TRBD1 (6 bases). The input for sequencing was PBMCs, taken before pembrolizumab treatment. The CDR3 bases are TGCAGCGCCGGGTTTAGGGGGAATACCTACGAGCAGTACTTC. Translating gives CSAGFRGNTYEQYF.